These T cell receptor beta chains were read from a single sample in a study of T-cell memory formation after mild COVID-19. TCRdb re-derived calls from the 5' RACE reads in MiXCR, one entry per CDR3 protein. The sample has about 560,000 distinct CDR3 sequences, under 20% seen once; the top ten hold around 13%. Source material: PBMCs or a T cell subset sorted from them (not recorded which). The receptors were gathered from an adult woman who had mild COVID-19 (a few samples of this study predate the infection). Cell type and time point are not known. CDR3s include the opening cysteine and the closing phenylalanine or tryptophan. The order of the fields is V gene, J gene, clone size, D gene, CDR3 DNA, CDR3 protein. The D gene is left open where the match is weak. A row's size may be missing; if present it is once, few, many or a size class.

V gene: TRBV4-1
J gene: TRBJ2-3
clone size: NA
D gene: NA
CDR3 DNA: TGCGCCAGCAGCCAACCAGGCAGCACAGATACGCAGTATTTT
CDR3 protein: CASSQPGSTDTQYF

V gene: TRBV5-6
J gene: TRBJ2-3
clone size: NA
D gene: TRBD1
CDR3 DNA: TGTGCCAGCAGCTTCTGGGACAGCCACACAGATACGCAGTATTTT
CDR3 protein: CASSFWDSHTDTQYF

V gene: TRBV20-1
J gene: TRBJ2-1
clone size: NA
D gene: NA
CDR3 DNA: TGCAGTGCTAGAACAGTCTCCTACAATGAGCAGTTCTTC
CDR3 protein: CSARTVSYNEQFF

V gene: TRBV6-1
J gene: TRBJ1-2
clone size: NA
D gene: NA
CDR3 DNA: TGTGCCACCGCGCAGTATGGCTACACCTTC
CDR3 protein: CATAQYGYTF

V gene: TRBV5-6
J gene: TRBJ2-5
clone size: few
D gene: NA
CDR3 DNA: TGTGCCAGCACCTTCTTAGGGGCAGAGACCCAGTACTTC
CDR3 protein: CASTFLGAETQYF

V gene: TRBV12-3/TRBV12-4
J gene: TRBJ1-2
clone size: NA
D gene: NA
CDR3 DNA: TGTGCCAGCGGGTCCGGGACACTCTATGGCTACACCTTC
CDR3 protein: CASGSGTLYGYTF

V gene: TRBV5-1
J gene: TRBJ1-4
clone size: NA
D gene: TRBD1
CDR3 DNA: TGCGCCAGCTCATCAGGGGGGATTCGGGAAAAACTGTTTTTT
CDR3 protein: CASSSGGIREKLFF

V gene: TRBV19
J gene: TRBJ2-3
clone size: NA
D gene: NA
CDR3 DNA: TGTGCCAGTAGTATAGCGGGACGCACAGATACGCAGTATTTT
CDR3 protein: CASSIAGRTDTQYF

V gene: TRBV29-1
J gene: TRBJ2-1
clone size: few
D gene: TRBD2
CDR3 DNA: TGCAGCGTGGCAGGACTAGCGGGGACCAACTACAATGAGCAGTTCTTC
CDR3 protein: CSVAGLAGTNYNEQFF

V gene: TRBV25-1
J gene: TRBJ2-5
clone size: few
D gene: NA
CDR3 DNA: TGTGCCAGCTTTGGAGAGACCCAGTACTTC
CDR3 protein: CASFGETQYF

V gene: TRBV9
J gene: TRBJ2-3
clone size: NA
D gene: NA
CDR3 DNA: TGTGCCAGCAGTCCCTCGGGGCAGTTAGGAGATACGCAGTATTTT
CDR3 protein: CASSPSGQLGDTQYF

V gene: TRBV9
J gene: TRBJ2-7
clone size: NA
D gene: NA
CDR3 DNA: TGTGCCAGCAGCGTAAATCCCAGGGATCCCCACTACGAGCAGTACTTC
CDR3 protein: CASSVNPRDPHYEQYF

V gene: TRBV24-1
J gene: TRBJ2-7
clone size: few
D gene: TRBD1
CDR3 DNA: TGTGCCACCAGTGAGACCGGGACAGGGGTTCGTGAGCAGTACTTC
CDR3 protein: CATSETGTGVREQYF

V gene: TRBV7-3
J gene: TRBJ2-1
clone size: NA
D gene: NA
CDR3 DNA: TGTGCCAGCAGCTTAAGAGGCGGCCAGTCCCCTAGGGATGAGCAGTTCTTC
CDR3 protein: CASSLRGGQSPRDEQFF

V gene: TRBV3-1
J gene: TRBJ1-2
clone size: few
D gene: TRBD1
CDR3 DNA: TGTGCCAGCAGCCCCGGGACAGCTGGGGGCTACACCTTC
CDR3 protein: CASSPGTAGGYTF

V gene: TRBV7-2
J gene: TRBJ1-2
clone size: few
D gene: NA
CDR3 DNA: TGTGCCAGCAGCTCCCAGCCCACAGGTTGGGGCTACACCTTC
CDR3 protein: CASSSQPTGWGYTF

V gene: TRBV5-5
J gene: TRBJ2-1
clone size: few
D gene: TRBD2
CDR3 DNA: TGTGCCAGCGTCCAGCGGGGGGACTACAATGAGCAGTTCTTC
CDR3 protein: CASVQRGDYNEQFF

V gene: TRBV6-1
J gene: TRBJ2-5
clone size: NA
D gene: NA
CDR3 DNA: TGTGCCAGCACCCCGATGGGGGCTTGGGAGACCCAGTACTTC
CDR3 protein: CASTPMGAWETQYF

V gene: TRBV9
J gene: TRBJ1-2
clone size: few
D gene: TRBD1
CDR3 DNA: TGTGCCAGCAGCCCCTACTCCTGGACAGGGAACTCGATTAACTATGGCTACACCTTC
CDR3 protein: CASSPYSWTGNSINYGYTF

V gene: TRBV27
J gene: TRBJ2-7
clone size: NA
D gene: TRBD2
CDR3 DNA: TGTGCCAGCAGTTTACAAGCGGGCGGGAGCGAGCAGTACTTC
CDR3 protein: CASSLQAGGSEQYF

V gene: TRBV19
J gene: TRBJ1-1
clone size: NA
D gene: NA
CDR3 DNA: TGTGCCAGTACCACAGGGAACACTGAAGCTTTCTTT
CDR3 protein: CASTTGNTEAFF

V gene: TRBV5-1
J gene: TRBJ2-5
clone size: few
D gene: TRBD2
CDR3 DNA: TGCGCCAGCAGCCCCAGCGGGAGGGCCGCAGAGACCCAGTACTTC
CDR3 protein: CASSPSGRAAETQYF

V gene: TRBV5-5
J gene: TRBJ2-3
clone size: few
D gene: TRBD2
CDR3 DNA: TGTGCCAGCAGCTTGGGTAGGAGCGGGGGGTCAGATACGCAGTATTTT
CDR3 protein: CASSLGRSGGSDTQYF

V gene: TRBV6-2/TRBV6-3
J gene: TRBJ2-7
clone size: few
D gene: NA
CDR3 DNA: TGTGCCAGCAGGAAAAACGACTGGACTGGAAGCTCCTACGAGCAGTACTTC
CDR3 protein: CASRKNDWTGSSYEQYF

V gene: TRBV11-3
J gene: TRBJ2-7
clone size: few
D gene: NA
CDR3 DNA: TGTGCCAGCAGCTCTCCGGCGTTCGGCGACGAGCAGTACTTC
CDR3 protein: CASSSPAFGDEQYF

V gene: TRBV5-1
J gene: TRBJ2-5
clone size: few
D gene: TRBD2
CDR3 DNA: TGCGCCAGCAGCTCTAGCGGGGCCCTGGAGACCCAGTACTTC
CDR3 protein: CASSSSGALETQYF

V gene: TRBV6-2/TRBV6-3
J gene: TRBJ2-7
clone size: many
D gene: NA
CDR3 DNA: TGTGCCAGCAGTTACTCCTCCTACGAGCAGTACTTC
CDR3 protein: CASSYSSYEQYF

V gene: TRBV5-1
J gene: TRBJ1-2
clone size: NA
D gene: NA
CDR3 DNA: TGCGCCAGCAGCTTGTTGGGGGGATTCTCGAGTGATGGCTACACCTTC
CDR3 protein: CASSLLGGFSSDGYTF

V gene: TRBV12-3/TRBV12-4
J gene: TRBJ2-2
clone size: few
D gene: TRBD1
CDR3 DNA: TGTGCCAGCAGTTCCCCAACCCGGGACAGGGGGAGGAAAATGTTTTTT
CDR3 protein: CASSSPTRDRGRKMFF

V gene: TRBV4-2
J gene: TRBJ2-3
clone size: NA
D gene: NA
CDR3 DNA: TGTGCCAGCAGCCCAGAACAGGGTTATGGTATAAATACGCAGTATTTT
CDR3 protein: CASSPEQGYGINTQYF

V gene: TRBV12-3/TRBV12-4
J gene: TRBJ2-4
clone size: NA
D gene: NA
CDR3 DNA: TGTGCCAGCAGCAGCCCGATCGGGCAGGGGTGGGACATTCAGTACTTC
CDR3 protein: CASSSPIGQGWDIQYF

V gene: TRBV10-3
J gene: TRBJ2-7
clone size: few
D gene: NA
CDR3 DNA: TGTGCCATCAGCCTAGGGACCGTAGCCGGCGAGCAGTACTTC
CDR3 protein: CAISLGTVAGEQYF

V gene: TRBV20-1
J gene: TRBJ2-7
clone size: NA
D gene: NA
CDR3 DNA: TGCAGTGCTAGACCAAGGGGTGGGTATAACGAGCAGTACTTC
CDR3 protein: CSARPRGGYNEQYF

V gene: TRBV24-1
J gene: TRBJ1-5
clone size: NA
D gene: NA
CDR3 DNA: TGTGCCACCAGTGACTTTCAGGGGAATCAGCCCCAGCATTTT
CDR3 protein: CATSDFQGNQPQHF

V gene: TRBV25-1
J gene: TRBJ1-2
clone size: NA
D gene: NA
CDR3 DNA: TGTGCCAGCAGTGAAGCCGGCAAGCATCCCTATGGCTACACCTTC
CDR3 protein: CASSEAGKHPYGYTF

V gene: TRBV3-1
J gene: TRBJ1-1
clone size: NA
D gene: NA
CDR3 DNA: TGTGCCAGCAGCCAAGATGCCGGGGCGAACACTGAAGCTTTCTTT
CDR3 protein: CASSQDAGANTEAFF

V gene: TRBV5-1
J gene: TRBJ2-7
clone size: NA
D gene: NA
CDR3 DNA: TGCGCCAGCAGCTTGGCGCCACCGGGACCGGGCGGCGAGCAGTACTTC
CDR3 protein: CASSLAPPGPGGEQYF

V gene: TRBV24-1
J gene: TRBJ2-3
clone size: NA
D gene: NA
CDR3 DNA: TGTGCCACCAGTGATTTCCTTAGTTCCAGCACAGATACGCAGTATTTT
CDR3 protein: CATSDFLSSSTDTQYF

V gene: TRBV7-2
J gene: TRBJ2-7
clone size: NA
D gene: TRBD2
CDR3 DNA: TGTGCCAGCTCCCCACGGACTAGCGGGGGGCCGAGCTCCTACGAGCAGTACTTC
CDR3 protein: CASSPRTSGGPSSYEQYF

V gene: TRBV7-2
J gene: TRBJ2-1
clone size: NA
D gene: NA
CDR3 DNA: TGTGCCAGCAGCTCCCGGGACCTCCTTGAGCAGTTCTTC
CDR3 protein: CASSSRDLLEQFF

V gene: TRBV20-1
J gene: TRBJ2-7
clone size: NA
D gene: NA
CDR3 DNA: TGCAGTGCTAGTGGTGTTTCCTACGATCAGTACTTC
CDR3 protein: CSASGVSYDQYF

V gene: TRBV29-1
J gene: TRBJ1-1
clone size: NA
D gene: NA
CDR3 DNA: TGCAGCTCTGCGTCGGGGGGCTACGGCATCGGGATGAACACTGAAGCTTTCTTT
CDR3 protein: CSSASGGYGIGMNTEAFF

V gene: TRBV7-7
J gene: TRBJ2-7
clone size: many
D gene: NA
CDR3 DNA: TGTGCCAGCAGTCTCGACAGGAGCTCCTACGAGCAGTACTTC
CDR3 protein: CASSLDRSSYEQYF

V gene: TRBV12-3/TRBV12-4
J gene: TRBJ2-2
clone size: NA
D gene: TRBD2
CDR3 DNA: TGTGCCAGCAGTTTTGGGACTAGACACACCGGGGAGCTGTTTTTT
CDR3 protein: CASSFGTRHTGELFF

V gene: TRBV25-1
J gene: TRBJ2-5
clone size: few
D gene: TRBD2
CDR3 DNA: TGTGCCAGCAGCACCAGTCGCGGACTAGCGCCCCCGGGCCGAAAGACCCAGTACTTC
CDR3 protein: CASSTSRGLAPPGRKTQYF

V gene: TRBV7-8
J gene: TRBJ2-2
clone size: many
D gene: NA
CDR3 DNA: TGTGCCAGCAGCCGCGGCGGGGTGGGAACCGGGGAGCTGTTTTTT
CDR3 protein: CASSRGGVGTGELFF

V gene: TRBV10-3
J gene: TRBJ1-1
clone size: few
D gene: TRBD1
CDR3 DNA: TGTGCCATCAGTGCTGTCCCGGGACAGGGGGCGTTGGAGAAAGCTTTCTTT
CDR3 protein: CAISAVPGQGALEKAFF

V gene: TRBV19
J gene: TRBJ1-5
clone size: NA
D gene: TRBD1
CDR3 DNA: TGTGCCAGTAAAGACAGGGTGAGTCAGCCCCAGCATTTT
CDR3 protein: CASKDRVSQPQHF